These T cell receptor beta chains were read from a single sample in a study of cytomegalovirus exposure and HLA in healthy donors. TCRdb's table, derived via immunoSEQ multiplex PCR, lists solely in-frame clones and lacks some. The table records nearly 100,000 clones, roughly three quarters of them present only once. Sequencing input: PBMCs. These receptors came from an older woman in good health and CMV-seropositive. Each CDR3 is given with its conserved first and last residue. D genes are given only for firm matches. The listing skips clone size in some rows; elsewhere it reads once, few, many or a size class.

cdr3_aa cdr3_nt v_call d_call j_call clone_size
CASSAGQGGSEQYF TGTGCCAGCAGCGCCGGACAGGGGGGGTCCGAGCAGTACTTC TRBV9 TRBD1 TRBJ2-7 NA
CATQGQIMNTEAFF TGTGCCACGCAGGGGCAAATTATGAACACTGAAGCTTTCTTT TRBV19 NA TRBJ1-1 few
CASSPGTGLNQPQHF TGTGCCAGCAGCCCTGGGACAGGACTAAATCAGCCCCAGCATTTT TRBV7-2 TRBD1 TRBJ1-5 NA
CASSFGGVDTGELFF TGCGCCAGCAGCTTTGGAGGGGTCGACACCGGGGAGCTGTTTTTT TRBV5-1 NA TRBJ2-2 NA
CASSSTGGSNQPQHF TGTGCCAGCAGTTCGACAGGGGGAAGCAATCAGCCCCAGCATTTT TRBV5-8 TRBD1 TRBJ1-5 few
CATSRDRVPNTEAFF TGTGCCACCAGCAGAGATCGAGTACCGAACACTGAAGCTTTCTTT TRBV15 NA TRBJ1-1 few
CASSQERGGKRGLFF TGCGCCAGCAGTCAAGAGCGCGGGGGGAAACGTGGGCTGTTTTTT TRBV23-1 NA TRBJ1-4 NA
CASLLHRGSCEQYF TGTGCCAGCCTTCTACATAGGGGTTCCTGCGAGCAGTACTTC TRBV2 NA TRBJ2-7 NA
CASSLMRDSSEQFF TGTGCCAGCAGCTTGATGAGGGATTCGAGTGAGCAGTTCTTC TRBV7-2 NA TRBJ2-1 NA
CASSGRLAGDLSSYNEQFF TGTGCCAGCAGCGGAAGACTAGCGGGAGACCTCAGCTCCTACAATGAGCAGTTCTTC TRBV9 TRBD2 TRBJ2-1 NA